This T cell receptor beta chain emerged from a study of regulatory T cells. Study results and limitations: In CD3G-deficient patients, conventional CD4+ T cells were enriched for hydrophobic CDR3 residues at positions 6 and 7.

The primer mix had 52 TRBV and 13 TRBJ primers. The assay was immunoSEQ multiplex PCR, and TCRdb's table has in-frame clones only and misses some. The table records about 35,000 clones, approximately 91% of them present only once. A couple of CD3G-deficient patients had more severe autoimmunity; all had some. Of note for this clone: Its antigen remains unidentified. The junction does not match germline at one end; this may be a read error.

The CDR3 loop spans 13 amino acids. Per germline, CDR1 SGHVS and CDR2 FNYEAQ. The sequence derives from a young adult with CD3G deficiency. The chain recombines TRBV7-6 with TRBJ1-1; D is ambiguous. Source material: conventional CD4+ T cells sorted from blood. CDR3 nucleotides: TGTGCCAGCAGCTCCCCCGGTCCGGATGAAACTTTCTTT. Encoded protein: CASSSPGPDETFF.